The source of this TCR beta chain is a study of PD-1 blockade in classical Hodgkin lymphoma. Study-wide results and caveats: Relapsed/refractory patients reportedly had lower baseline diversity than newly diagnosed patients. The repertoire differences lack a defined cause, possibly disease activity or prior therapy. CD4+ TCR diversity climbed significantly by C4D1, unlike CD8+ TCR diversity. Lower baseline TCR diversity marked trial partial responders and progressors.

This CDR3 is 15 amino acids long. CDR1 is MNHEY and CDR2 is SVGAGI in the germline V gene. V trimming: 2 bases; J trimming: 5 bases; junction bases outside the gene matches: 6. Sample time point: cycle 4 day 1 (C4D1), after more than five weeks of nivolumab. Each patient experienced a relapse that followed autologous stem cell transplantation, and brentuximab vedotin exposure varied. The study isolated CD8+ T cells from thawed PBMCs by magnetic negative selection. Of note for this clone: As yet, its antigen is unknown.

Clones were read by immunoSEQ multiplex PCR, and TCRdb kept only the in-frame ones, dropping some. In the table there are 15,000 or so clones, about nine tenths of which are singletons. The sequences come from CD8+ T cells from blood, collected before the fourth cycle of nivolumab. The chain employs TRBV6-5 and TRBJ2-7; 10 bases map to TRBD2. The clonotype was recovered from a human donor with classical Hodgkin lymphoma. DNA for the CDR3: TGTGCCAGCAGTTACGAAACTAGCGGGGTCGACGAGCAGTACTTC. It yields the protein CASSYETSGVDEQYF.